These 14 T cell receptor beta chains came from one sample sequenced in a study of cytomegalovirus exposure and HLA in healthy donors. PCR employed 60 Vbeta and 13 Jbeta primers. TCRdb's copy holds only in-frame clones and misses some; the assay was immunoSEQ multiplex PCR. The table shows about 140,000 clones, with approximately 82% occurring only once. The sample consisted of PBMCs. The receptor source for this set is a woman aged 40-49 years in good health and CMV-seronegative.

This clone was counted only a few times. The chain combines TRBV11-2 with TRBJ1-4; 7 bases align to TRBD1. The CDR3 contains 15 residues. The germline V gene encodes CDR1 SGHAT and CDR2 FQNNGV. Trimming at V came to 2 bases and at J to 4 bases, leaving 4 bases not matched to a gene. The CDR3 reads CASSLQTGVNEKLFF. For the CDR3, the DNA is TGTGCCAGCAGCTTACAAACAGGGGTTAATGAAAAACTGTTTTTT.

The chain combines TRBV5-4 with TRBJ2-3; 11 positions agree with TRBD2. The CDR3 loop spans 17 amino acids. The germline V gene has CDR1 SGHNT and CDR2 YYREEE (reference sequence). V shed 3 bases, J shed 3 bases, and the junction held 9 bases outside the gene matches. CDR3 in DNA: TGTGCCAGCAGCTACCGCCGGGCTAGCGGGGGGACAGATACGCAGTATTTT. It translates to CASSYRRASGGTDTQYF.

This chain links TRBV5-4 with TRBJ2-7; maybe TRBD2 (6 bases). CDR3 length: 15 amino acids. V gave up 0 bases and J gave up 3 bases, with 13 bases separating them. In germline, CDR1 is SGHNT, CDR2 YYREEE (reference sequence). CDR3 in DNA: TGTGCCAGCAGCTTGGCCTTCCGGGGGAACTACGAGCAGTACTTC. This translates into CASSLAFRGNYEQYF.

About this clone itself: The junction does not match germline at one end; this may be a read error. V gene TRBV7-9 combines with J gene TRBJ2-7; possibly TRBD1 for D (6 bases). The CDR3 is 13 amino acids. Germline V CDR1 and CDR2: SEHNR, FQNEAQ (reference sequence). The CDR3 reads CSSSPGGSPWWYF. The DNA of the CDR3 is TGTTCCAGCAGCCCTGGGGGCAGCCCCTGGTGGTACTTC. Full variable domain (missing parts from reference TRBV7-9 and TRBJ2-7): DTGVSQNPRHKITKRGQNVTFRCDPISEHNRLYWYRQTLGQGPEFLTYFQNEAQLEKSRLLSDRFSAERPKGSFSTLEIQRTEQGDSAMYLCSSSPGGSPWWYFGPGTRLTVT.

The chain joins TRBV19 to TRBJ2-2; D is unresolved. With 4 bases removed from V and 3 bases from J, the gap between germline ends came to 12 bases. Germline loops: CDR1 LNHDA, CDR2 SQIVND (reference sequence). This CDR3 is built from 15 residues. The CDR3 coding sequence is TGTGCCAGTAGTAGTTTGAGTCGGTACACCGGGGAGCTGTTTTTT. Protein product: CASSSLSRYTGELFF.

The chain joins TRBV7-3 to TRBJ1-1; D remains ambiguous. Germline V lookup: CDR1 SGHTA, CDR2 FQGTGA. This CDR3 has 15 amino acids. V lost 5 bases and J 9 bases, leaving 22 bases between the germline ends. The CDR3 DNA reads as TGTGCCAGCAGCGCAACCTTAGCCCTCTCCCTGAAAGCTTTCTTT. This gives the protein CASSATLALSLKAFF.

This clone was observed once. The rearrangement joins TRBV28 to TRBJ2-3, with 11 bases identical to TRBD2. The CDR3 runs 16 residues. Trimming removed 5 bases from V and 7 bases from J; junction bases left unmatched: 11. The germline V gene has CDR1 MDHEN and CDR2 SYDVKM. This CDR3 reads CASSPLAGASGNTQYF. CDR3 nucleotides: TGTGCCAGCAGTCCACTAGCGGGAGCGTCGGGAAATACGCAGTATTTT.

The chain uses TRBV29-1 and TRBJ1-2; tentative D call: TRBD1 (6 bases). Germline-derived CDR1 and CDR2 are SQVTM and ANQGSEA. The V and J ends lost 0 bases and 4 bases respectively, with 9 bases between them. The CDR3 is made up of 13 amino acids. In DNA form, the CDR3 reads TGCAGCGTTGAAGAAACAGGGTTCTATGGCTACACCTTC. Residues: CSVEETGFYGYTF.

This chain joins TRBV7-9 and TRBJ2-2; 9 bases map to TRBD1. CDR1 is SEHNR, CDR2 FQNEAQ, per germline (reference sequence). V was pared by 5 bases and J by 1 base, with 2 bases of the junction left unmatched. The CDR3 sequence is 15 residues long. The CDR3 spells CASSRQGGNTGELFF. In DNA, the CDR3 is TGTGCCAGCAGCAGACAGGGGGGGAACACCGGGGAGCTGTTTTTT.

The V gene is TRBV13, the J gene TRBJ2-3; 9 positions match TRBD2. The CDR3 extends over 15 amino acids. The V and J ends lost 5 bases and 5 bases, in that order; junction bases with no gene match: 8. The germline CDR1 and CDR2 sequences are PRHDT and FYEKMQ (reference sequence). CDR3 protein: CASSLRREGGDTQYF. The CDR3 coding sequence is TGTGCCAGCAGCCTACGGCGGGAGGGCGGAGATACGCAGTATTTT.

This chain joins TRBV6-5 and TRBJ2-1; D not resolved. The ends were cut back, 4 bases at V and 3 bases at J, with 7 bases in the middle. CDR3 length: 13 residues. Germline V gene sequence: CDR1 MNHEY, CDR2 SVGAGI. CDR3 bases: TGTGCCAGCAGTTCCGCGTTCTACAATGAGCAGTTCTTC. Its translation is CASSSAFYNEQFF.

This clone was seen a handful of times. This sequence joins TRBV5-4 and TRBJ2-5; D is ambiguous. V lost 2 bases to trimming and J lost 4 bases, with 9 bases between them. The CDR3 contains 13 residues. The germline gives CDR1 SGHNT, CDR2 YYREEE (reference sequence). The CDR3 reads CASSLMPGETQYF. CDR3 in DNA: TGTGCCAGCAGCTTAATGCCCGGAGAGACCCAGTACTTC.

Only a few counts were recorded for this clone. This chain links TRBV5-6 with TRBJ1-2; TRBD1 agrees at 8 bases. After removal of 2 bases from V and 8 bases from J, the junction contained 14 bases not matched to a gene. CDR1 SGHDT and CDR2 YYEEEE come from the germline V gene. The CDR3 is made up of 16 amino acids. DNA of the CDR3: TGTGCCAGCAGCTTATCTCTAGGAGACAGGGGTAGCGGCTACACCTTC. It specifies CASSLSLGDRGSGYTF.

The genes are TRBV6-1 and TRBJ2-7; D not certain. The V gene's germline CDR1 is MNHNS and CDR2 SASEGT. The CDR3 is 17 residues long. V lost 1 base, J lost 0 bases, and 16 bases lay in between. CDR3 in amino acids: CASSEERRHRSSYEQYF. The CDR3 nucleotides read TGTGCCAGCAGTGAAGAAAGGCGACACCGAAGCTCCTACGAGCAGTACTTC.